Listed below are T cell receptor beta chains from one sample, sequenced in a study of regulatory T cells in long-lasting Graves disease. MiXCR was run by TCRdb on the multiplex PCR reads, yielding one entry per CDR3 protein. The table includes just over 600,000 distinct CDR3 sequences, approximately 15% detected once. The sample was also linked to a second study, of T cells in Graves' hyperthyroidism and ophthalmopathy.

Sequencing was performed on peripheral blood mononuclear cells (PBMCs), taken at new diagnosis, from a patient treated with antithyroid drugs. The receptors come from a woman between 25 and 40 years old with Graves disease. Both conserved end residues are trimmed from each CDR3. Each record gives: V gene, CDR3 protein.

v_call: TRBV10-3
cdr3_aa: AISGTSSKGETQY

v_call: TRBV29-1
cdr3_aa: SVEGVEAF

v_call: TRBV28
cdr3_aa: ASRSTEVEQF

v_call: TRBV14
cdr3_aa: ASSLRNGQPQH

v_call: TRBV6-1
cdr3_aa: ASSPDRATNNEQF

v_call: TRBV15
cdr3_aa: ATSRVPGAEAF

v_call: TRBV5-1
cdr3_aa: ASSRTSGKGQETQY

v_call: TRBV20-1
cdr3_aa: SAKNLLGLAGGDNEQF

v_call: TRBV11-3
cdr3_aa: ASSLGGKGDRGYT

v_call: TRBV30
cdr3_aa: AWKKGEDRAD

v_call: TRBV20-1
cdr3_aa: SALQGQIYNEQF

v_call: TRBV18
cdr3_aa: ASSPQGNYEQY

v_call: TRBV29-1
cdr3_aa: SATGAGEKLF

v_call: TRBV27
cdr3_aa: ASSSRQVPGELF

v_call: TRBV27
cdr3_aa: ASSYRILNEQY

v_call: TRBV6-5
cdr3_aa: ASSYSIGTGRTGELF

v_call: TRBV6-2/TRBV6-3
cdr3_aa: ASSYPASTVYEQY

v_call: TRBV4-1
cdr3_aa: ASSQGGLAGVQETQY

v_call: TRBV9
cdr3_aa: ASSVAWDLSTEAF

v_call: TRBV24-1
cdr3_aa: ATSYSLRPTEAF

v_call: TRBV10-2
cdr3_aa: ASSGTTGGWNEQF

v_call: TRBV5-1
cdr3_aa: ASSQEGTSTPGELF

v_call: TRBV9
cdr3_aa: ASSVDSGRTDTQY

v_call: TRBV30
cdr3_aa: AWRKQGVWYEQY

v_call: TRBV5-6
cdr3_aa: ASSHHVSQGSYYEQY

v_call: TRBV28
cdr3_aa: ASSLAGGMETQY

v_call: TRBV7-2
cdr3_aa: ASSYQYYNEQF

v_call: TRBV6-4
cdr3_aa: ASSDLEGGYNEQF

v_call: TRBV6-1
cdr3_aa: ATKPGQKDTGELF

v_call: TRBV20-1
cdr3_aa: SAQLDGLGKNEQF

v_call: TRBV28
cdr3_aa: ASRTPGTPDGYT

v_call: TRBV7-2
cdr3_aa: ASSLQVAGSDEQY

v_call: TRBV7-9
cdr3_aa: ASSLGQGVGEQY

v_call: TRBV9
cdr3_aa: ASSETSLTYNEQF

v_call: TRBV6-1
cdr3_aa: ASSDTAVWDSSYEQY